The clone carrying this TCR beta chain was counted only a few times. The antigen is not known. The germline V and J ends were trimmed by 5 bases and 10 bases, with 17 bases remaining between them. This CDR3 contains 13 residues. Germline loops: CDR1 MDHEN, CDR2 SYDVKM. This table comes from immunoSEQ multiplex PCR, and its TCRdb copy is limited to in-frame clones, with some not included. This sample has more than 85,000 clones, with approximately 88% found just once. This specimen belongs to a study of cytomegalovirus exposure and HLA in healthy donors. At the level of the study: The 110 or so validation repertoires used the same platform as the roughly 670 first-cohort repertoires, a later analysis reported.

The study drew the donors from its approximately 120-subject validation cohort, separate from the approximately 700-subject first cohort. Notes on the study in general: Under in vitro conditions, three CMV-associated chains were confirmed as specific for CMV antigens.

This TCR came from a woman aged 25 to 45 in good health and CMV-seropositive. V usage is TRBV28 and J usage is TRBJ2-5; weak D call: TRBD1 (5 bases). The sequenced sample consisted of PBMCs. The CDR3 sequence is CASSRTLGRGQYF. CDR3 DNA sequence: TGTGCCAGCAGTCGGACCCTTGGTAGGGGCCAGTACTTC.